This T cell receptor (beta chain) was identified in a study of T cell changes during pregnancy in multiple sclerosis (dated by TCRdb to about 2019). About the study as a whole: The study looked at changes in the T cell repertoire across pregnancy in women with multiple sclerosis.

The library was generated by the immunoSEQ multiplex PCR assay. The immuneACCESS repertoire file appears here via TCRdb, limited to in-frame rearrangements. These files lack a portion of the clones; in checked studies, under half of the deficit traces to unresolved V genes, and the cause of the others is not known. This sample comprises 30,000 to 45,000 clones, 80% to 95% of them detected only once. The top ten clonotypes cover around 0.41% of the sample. Concerning this clone itself: The antigen it binds to is not known. No much larger clonotype is one base removed from it; base qualities were not supplied.

Clipping removes 6 bases from V and 4 bases from J, with 5 as the unmatched junction base count. The germline V gene encodes CDR1 MNHNY and CDR2 SVGAGI (reference sequence). The CDR3 runs 14 amino acids, cysteine and phenylalanine included. The sequence is cut down to CDR3 DNA, 42 bases in frame from base 1. The sequence was collected from a female donor with multiple sclerosis, enrolled in a pregnancy study. The chain is encoded by TRBV6-6 joined to TRBJ1-1, with 10 bases in between that match TRBD1. The sample was CD4+ T cells from peripheral blood mononuclear cells, taken in the third trimester of pregnancy. Here the CDR3 is given as CASRTGTGVTEAFF. The nucleotides read TGTGCCAGCAGGACTGGGACAGGGGTCACTGAAGCTTTCTTT.